These 22 T cell receptor beta chains were sequenced from one sample in a study of T cells in women clearing cervical HPV infection. The method was immunoSEQ multiplex PCR; TCRdb's version includes in-frame clones alone and lacks a portion of them. The data show under 30,000 clones, and the top ten clones hold over 7.5%. The sequencing sample was made of blood buffy coat. The receptors come from a woman aged 18 to 75 with a cervical HPV16 infection that either progressed to CIN3+ or cleared (not recorded which).

A word on this clone: The read ends 3 residues shy of where the CDR3 ends; the end is completed using the germline J gene. The chain is built from TRBV10-3 and TRBJ1-2; 9 positions agree with TRBD1. CDR1 is ENHRY and CDR2 is SYGVKD in the germline V gene. V lost 6 bases and J lost 7; bases outside the gene matches: 9. This CDR3 is built from 14 residues. The CDR3: CAISVGQGDSGYTF. The sequenced part of the CDR3 DNA is TGTGCCATCAGCGTGGGACAGGGCGATTCTGGC.

A note on this clone: With the read ending 3 residues before the CDR3 end, the germline J gene is used to fill in that end. The gene calls are TRBV19 and TRBJ2-6; D remains unclear. Trimming took off 4 bases at V and 2 bases at J, with 12 bases between the two ends. Germline values: CDR1 LNHDA, CDR2 SQIVND (reference sequence). The CDR3 is made up of 16 amino acids. CDR3 DNA, as far as it was read: TGTGCCAGTAGTACTTACACCGCTCCTGGGGCCAACGTC. Amino acid sequence: CASSTYTAPGANV. The entire CDR3 reads CASSTYTAPGANVLTF.

Judged by frequency, this clone is medium-sized. The read halts 3 residues ahead of the CDR3 end, with the missing end drawn from the germline J gene. The chain combines TRBV20-1 with TRBJ2-5, with D possibly TRBD2 on 5 matching bases. The V end was cut by 1 base, the J end by 2 bases, with 14 bases between. The CDR3 spans 15 residues. CDR1 is DFQATT, CDR2 SNEGSKA, per germline (reference sequence). The CDR3 protein is CSARGTGWVQETQYF. Incomplete CDR3 DNA: TGCAGTGCTAGAGGGACTGGCTGGGTACAAGAGACC.

Comments on this clone: The read ends 3 residues shy of where the CDR3 ends; the end is completed using the germline J gene. This chain links TRBV7-2 with TRBJ1-6; no definite D call. Trimming took 1 base from V and 10 from J, leaving 8 bases between them. The germline V gene has CDR1 SGHTA and CDR2 FQGNSA. The CDR3 covers 13 residues. The CDR3 loop is CASSLVVRSPLHF. CDR3 DNA, as far as it was read: TGTGCCAGCAGCTTAGTGGTTCGGTCACCC.

With respect to this clone: The CDR3 end is not reached by the read, which stops 3 residues before it; the germline J gene fills it in. The rearrangement links TRBV7-2 to TRBJ1-1; perhaps TRBD1 as D (5 bases). This CDR3 region has 15 residues. V was shortened by 5 bases and J by 1 base, with 14 bases between the two germline ends. Germline lookup yields CDR1 SGHTA and CDR2 FQGNSA. CDR3 amino acids: CASSLNRRPNTEAFF. The part of the CDR3 DNA that was read is TGTGCCAGCAGCCTTAACAGGCGTCCGAACACTGAA.

Concerning this clone: The missing CDR3 end, 3 residues past where the read stops, is filled in from the germline J gene. The chain joins TRBV30 to TRBJ1-3, with TRBD1 identical over 10 bases. Germline V gene data show CDR1 as GTSNPN and CDR2 as SVGIG (reference sequence). The CDR3 totals 18 residues. Germline trimming cut 3 bases from V and 0 bases from J; bases unmatched to any gene: 11. The sequenced CDR3 bases are TGTGCCTGGAGGAGAGACTCTGGACAGGGGGTCTCTGGAAACACC. Protein sequence: CAWRRDSGQGVSGNT. The full CDR3 protein is CAWRRDSGQGVSGNTIYF.

Details on this clone: The CDR3 end lies 3 residues beyond the end of the read and is filled in from the germline J gene. The rearrangement links TRBV6-4 to TRBJ2-1; 13 bases align to TRBD2. Trimming at V came to 4 bases and at J to 8 bases, leaving 14 bases not matched to a gene. The CDR3 has 18 residues. CDR1 MRHNA and CDR2 SNTAGT come from the germline V gene. The part of the CDR3 DNA that was read is TGTGCCAGCAGTGCCTCTGGACTAGCGGGGGAAGGTCACGATGAG. Encoded protein: CASSASGLAGEGHDE. The whole CDR3 reads CASSASGLAGEGHDEQFF.

As concerns this clone: The read ends 3 residues before the CDR3 terminus; that terminus is restored from the germline J gene. The V and J genes are TRBV5-4 and TRBJ2-3; perhaps TRBD1 as D (5 bases). CDR3 length: 12 residues. CDR1 SGHNT and CDR2 YYREEE come from the germline V gene (reference sequence). This CDR3 reads CASSLGAKTQYF. The DNA read from the CDR3 is TGTGCCAGCAGCCTAGGGGCGAAGACG.

Turning to this clone: The read comes to an end 3 residues before the CDR3 does, leaving the germline J gene to fill in the end. The rearrangement joins TRBV28 to TRBJ2-1; the match to TRBD1 covers 8 bases. The CDR3 is 15 residues long. The germline V gene has CDR1 MDHEN and CDR2 SYDVKM. The V segment lost 3 bases and the J segment 3 bases; nucleotides outside the gene matches: 4. The DNA read from the CDR3 is TGTGCCAGCAGTTTCGAGGACAGGGTCTACAATGAG. This codes for CASSFEDRVYNE. The CDR3 in full is CASSFEDRVYNEQFF.

On this clone: The CDR3 end is not reached by the read, which stops 3 residues before it; the germline J gene fills it in. The genes are TRBV4-1 and TRBJ2-1, with 10 bases that match TRBD2. V shed 4 bases and J 4 bases; nucleotides not matched to a gene: 7. This CDR3 comprises 16 residues. Germline V CDR1 and CDR2: MGHRA, YSYEKL. The sequenced part of the CDR3 DNA is TGCGCCAGCAGCCCTCTAGCGGGAGTCTATTACAATGAG. Translated, it gives CASSPLAGVYYNE. The complete CDR3 protein is CASSPLAGVYYNEQFF.

In the case of this clone: With the read ending 3 residues before the CDR3 end, the germline J gene is used to fill in that end. This chain links TRBV7-2 with TRBJ2-3; D unresolved. The CDR3 is 15 residues long. Germline assignment: CDR1 SGHTA and CDR2 FQGNSA. With 1 base removed from V and 0 bases from J, the gap between germline ends came to 8 bases. Partial CDR3 DNA: TGTGCCAGCAGCTTAGTGTCCCCGAGCACAGATACG. It encodes CASSLVSPSTDT. The full CDR3 reads CASSLVSPSTDTQYF.

In the case of this clone: Read data end 3 residues before the CDR3 end; the end is taken from the germline J gene. The gene calls are TRBV2 and TRBJ2-5, with D possibly being TRBD1 (6 bases). Germline CDR1 SNHLY, CDR2 FYNNEI. The CDR3 loop spans 13 amino acids. The V end was cut by 3 bases, the J end by 2 bases, with 7 bases between. The CDR3 bases that were read are TGTGCCAGCAGTGATGACAGGCAAGAGACC. It specifies CASSDDRQET. The full CDR3 is CASSDDRQETQYF.

To note about this clone: The observed sequence ends 3 residues before the CDR3 terminus, with the missing tail filled in from the germline J gene. The rearrangement links TRBV7-6 to TRBJ2-3; 7 nucleotides line up with TRBD1. Unmatched junction bases numbered 4, after V lost 4 bases and J lost 0 bases. In germline, CDR1 is SGHVS, CDR2 FNYEAQ. The CDR3 is 15 residues long. This CDR3 is CASSYRQGSTDTQYF. The sequenced CDR3 bases are TGTGCCAGCAGCTACCGACAGGGAAGCACAGATACG.

About this clone: The CDR3 extends 3 residues past the end of the read, so its final part is completed from the germline J gene. The V and J genes are TRBV30 and TRBJ1-2, with D unresolved. This CDR3 spans 13 amino acids. Germline CDR1 is GTSNPN and CDR2 is SVGIG (reference sequence). CDR3 protein: CAWSDGRRADYTF. The CDR3 bases that were read are TGTGCCTGGAGCGATGGACGGCGGGCGGAC. The full variable domain, in which reference TRBV30 and TRBJ1-2 provide the parts outside the CDR3, is SQTIHQWPATLVQPVGSPLSLECTVEGTSNPNLYWYRQAAGRGLQLLFYSVGIGQISSEVPQNLSASRPQDRQFILSSKKLLLSDSGFYLCAWSDGRRADYTFGSGTRLTVV.

About this clone: The missing CDR3 end, 3 residues past where the read stops, is filled in from the germline J gene. The chain couples TRBV30 to TRBJ2-1; TRBD2 is a possible D gene (5 bases). The CDR3 length is 12 residues. The germline CDR1 and CDR2 sequences are GTSNPN and SVGIG (reference sequence). Trimming took 7 bases from V and 4 from J, leaving 11 bases between them. CDR3 loop: CASIGGYNEQFF. CDR3 DNA, as far as it was read: TGTGCCTCCATTGGCGGGTACAATGAG.

For this clone: The CDR3 end falls 3 residues outside the read, so it is completed with the germline J gene. The chain links TRBV19 to TRBJ1-2, with 7 nucleotides matching TRBD1. The ends lost 6 bases at V and 4 bases at J; junction bases unmatched: 8. Per the germline V gene, CDR1 is LNHDA and CDR2 is SQIVND (reference sequence). This CDR3 contains 14 residues. The CDR3 sequence: CASRQQGLGYGYTF. CDR3 DNA (partial): TGTGCCAGTAGGCAACAGGGGCTGGGCTATGGC.

About this clone: The read terminates 3 residues before the CDR3 end, so the remaining end is supplied by the germline J gene. The V call is TRBV29-1, the J call TRBJ2-1; TRBD2 might be the D (7 bases). V dropped 6 bases and J dropped 5 bases, with 17 bases sitting between them. Germline-derived CDR1 and CDR2 are SQVTM and ANQGSEA. The CDR3 is 14 amino acids. The covered CDR3 bases are TGCAGCGTCAATAGGGGGGGCGGAGACAATGAG. Its translation is CSVNRGGGDNE. The entire CDR3 reads CSVNRGGGDNEQFF.

About this clone itself: The CDR3 end lies 3 residues beyond the end of the read and is filled in from the germline J gene. This chain links TRBV19 with TRBJ1-5; D ambiguous. This CDR3 has 11 amino acids. V lost 3 bases and J 9 bases, leaving 6 bases between the germline ends. Germline V lookup: CDR1 LNHDA, CDR2 SQIVND (reference sequence). CDR3 bases read: TGTGCCAGTAGTATCGCAGGGCCC. Protein sequence: CASSIAGP. The entire CDR3 reads CASSIAGPQHF.

For this clone: From the germline J gene comes the end of the CDR3, since the read stops 3 residues before it. The chain combines TRBV14 with TRBJ2-1; 13 bases align to TRBD2. The CDR3 spans 16 residues. Trimming at V came to 5 bases and at J to 7 bases, leaving 8 bases not matched to a gene. The V gene's germline CDR1 is SGHDN and CDR2 FVKESK. This chain's CDR3 is CASSARTSGRRNEQFF. The part of the CDR3 DNA that was read is TGTGCCAGCAGCGCACGGACTAGCGGGAGAAGGAATGAG.

Remarks on this clone: Coverage ceases 3 residues before the CDR3 finishes, and the germline J gene fills in the end. The rearrangement uses TRBV28 and TRBJ2-5, with D perhaps TRBD1 (6 bases). The CDR3 has 13 amino acids. Looked up from germline, CDR1 is MDHEN and CDR2 is SYDVKM. The germline V and J ends were trimmed by 9 bases and 1 base, with 12 bases remaining between them. The part of the CDR3 DNA that was read is TGTGCCAGTAAAGGGACACTCCAAGAGACC. This gives the protein CASKGTLQET. The CDR3 as a whole reads CASKGTLQETQYF.

The DNA read from the CDR3 is TGTGCCAGCAGTGTCGGCGGGATGACAGATACG. This encodes CASSVGGMTDT. The entire CDR3 is CASSVGGMTDTQYF. This sequence joins TRBV6-1 and TRBJ2-3, with D possibly TRBD2 on 6 matching bases. The CDR3 is cut off 3 residues early in the read; its end comes from the germline J gene. Germline V CDR1 and CDR2: MNHNS, SASEGT. The V and J ends lost 4 bases and 3 bases respectively, with 11 bases between them. This CDR3 has 14 amino acids.

Comments on this clone: The read terminates 3 residues before the CDR3 end, so the remaining end is supplied by the germline J gene. The rearrangement links TRBV5-1 to TRBJ2-3; TRBD1 aligns across 8 bases. CDR1 and CDR2 from the germline V gene are SGHRS and YFSETQ. With 4 bases clipped from V and 2 bases from J, the junction kept 9 bases outside the gene matches. The CDR3 has 16 residues. The sequenced part of the CDR3 DNA is TGCGCCAGCAGCCCCCGACAGGGGACCTCCACAGATACG. Its translation: CASSPRQGTSTDT. The complete CDR3 reads CASSPRQGTSTDTQYF.